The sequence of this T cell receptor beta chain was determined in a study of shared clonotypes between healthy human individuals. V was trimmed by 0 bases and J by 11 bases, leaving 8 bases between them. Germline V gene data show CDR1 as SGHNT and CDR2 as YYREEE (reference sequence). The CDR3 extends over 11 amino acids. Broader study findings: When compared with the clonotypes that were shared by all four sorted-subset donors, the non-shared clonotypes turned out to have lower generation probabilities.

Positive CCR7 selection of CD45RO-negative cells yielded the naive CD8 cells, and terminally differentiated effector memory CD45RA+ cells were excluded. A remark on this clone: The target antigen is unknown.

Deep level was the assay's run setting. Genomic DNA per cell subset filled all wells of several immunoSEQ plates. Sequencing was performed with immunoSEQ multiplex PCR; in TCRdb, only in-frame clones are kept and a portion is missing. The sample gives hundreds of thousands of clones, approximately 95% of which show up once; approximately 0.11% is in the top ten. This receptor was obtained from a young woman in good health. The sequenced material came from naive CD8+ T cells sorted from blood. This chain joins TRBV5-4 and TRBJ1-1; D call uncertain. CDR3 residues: CASSLAGNAFF. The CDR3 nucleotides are TGTGCCAGCAGCTTGGCCGGGAATGCTTTCTTT. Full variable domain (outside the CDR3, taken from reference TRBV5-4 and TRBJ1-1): ETGVTQSPTHLIKTRGQQVTLRCSSQSGHNTVSWYQQALGQGPQFIFQYYREEENGRGNFPPRFSGLQFPNYSSELNVNALELDDSALYLCASSLAGNAFFGQGTRLTVV.